The clone carrying this TCR beta chain was counted between two and nine times. The data were obtained in a study of OX40 agonist ivuxolimab in advanced cancers. This CDR3 spans 15 amino acids. The germline CDR1 and CDR2 sequences are SGHDT and YYEEEE. V gave up 4 bases and J gave up 4 bases, with 16 bases separating them. Profiled with immunoSEQ multiplex PCR; TCRdb holds only in-frame clones, not every one. This table has tens of thousands of clones, about 88% appearing once. Sequences were derived from CD4+ or CD8+ T cells sorted from blood, sampled in a trial of the OX40 agonist ivuxolimab. The source is an adult with an advanced solid tumor such as melanoma, head and neck, liver or kidney cancer. The chain combines TRBV5-6 with TRBJ2-3; D is perhaps TRBD1 (6 bases). The CDR3 DNA follows: TGTGCCAGCAGCCTAGGACAGCTTAGGGCAGATACGCAGTATTTT. Protein: CASSLGQLRADTQYF.